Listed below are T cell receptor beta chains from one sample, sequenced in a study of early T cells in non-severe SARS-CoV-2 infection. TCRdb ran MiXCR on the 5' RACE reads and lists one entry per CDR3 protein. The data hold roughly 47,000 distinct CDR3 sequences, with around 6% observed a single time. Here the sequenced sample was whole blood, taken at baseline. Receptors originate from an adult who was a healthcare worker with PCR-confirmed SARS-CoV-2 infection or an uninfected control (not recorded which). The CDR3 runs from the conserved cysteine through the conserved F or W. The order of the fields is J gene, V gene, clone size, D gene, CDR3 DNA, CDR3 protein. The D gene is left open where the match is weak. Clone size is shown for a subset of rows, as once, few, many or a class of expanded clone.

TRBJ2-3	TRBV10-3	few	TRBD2	TGTGCCATCAATGGACTAGCACAAAGCACAGATACGCAGTATTTT	CAINGLAQSTDTQYF
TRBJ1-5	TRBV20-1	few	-	TGCAGTGCTAGAGATCCCCAGGGCTGGAGCAATCAGCCCCAGCATTTT	CSARDPQGWSNQPQHF
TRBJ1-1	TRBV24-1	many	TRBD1	TGTGCCACCCGGGGACAGCTGAACACTGAAGCTTTCTTT	CATRGQLNTEAFF
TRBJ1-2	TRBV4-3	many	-	TGCGCCAGCAGCCAAGAAACGAGTCAGAGTGGTGGCTACACCTTC	CASSQETSQSGGYTF
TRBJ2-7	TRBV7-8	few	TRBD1	TGTGCCAGCAGCTTAGCGCAGGGGACAGGGCAGTACTTC	CASSLAQGTGQYF
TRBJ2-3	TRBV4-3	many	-	TGCGCCAGCAGCCAAGATGGGGCCGGGACACTCCGCACAGATACGCAGTATTTT	CASSQDGAGTLRTDTQYF
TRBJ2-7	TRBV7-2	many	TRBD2	TGTGCCAGCAGCCTCCGGGCGGGGGTCGAGCAGTACTTC	CASSLRAGVEQYF
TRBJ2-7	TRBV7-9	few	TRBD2	TGTGCCAGCAGCCTTAGCGGGGGGCTCACCTACGAGCAGTACTTC	CASSLSGGLTYEQYF
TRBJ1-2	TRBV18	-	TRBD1	TGTGCCAGCTCACCACCGGGACAGACTTATGGCTACACCTTC	CASSPPGQTYGYTF
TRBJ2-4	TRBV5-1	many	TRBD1	TGCGCCAGCAGCTCCGGGACAGGGTGGGACAACATTCAGTACTTC	CASSSGTGWDNIQYF
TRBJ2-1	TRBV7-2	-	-	TGTGCCAGCAGCCCCCGGCCCAACAATGAGCAGTTCTTC	CASSPRPNNEQFF
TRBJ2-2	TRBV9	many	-	TGTGCCAGCAGTGGGGGAAACACCGGGGAGCTGTTTTTT	CASSGGNTGELFF
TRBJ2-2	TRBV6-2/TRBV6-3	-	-	TGTGCCAGCAGTTACGCAAGTTTGACCGGGGAGCTGTTTTTT	CASSYASLTGELFF
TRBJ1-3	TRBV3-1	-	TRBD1	TGTGCCAGCAGCCACGGACAGGGGAACACCATATATTTT	CASSHGQGNTIYF
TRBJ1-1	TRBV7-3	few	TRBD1	TGTGCCAGCAGCCCTAACAACGGACAGGGGGCTACTGAAGCTTTCTTT	CASSPNNGQGATEAFF
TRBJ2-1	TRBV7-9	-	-	TGTGCCAGCAGCCCGACGACAGTGTACAATGAGCAGTTCTTC	CASSPTTVYNEQFF
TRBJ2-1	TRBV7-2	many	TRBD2	TGTGCCAGCAGCGCATCTAGCGGTGGGGGATTCTACAATGAGCAGTTCTTC	CASSASSGGGFYNEQFF
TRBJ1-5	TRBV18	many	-	TGTGCCAGCTCACCACCGCTGACAGCGTCTAAGGAGCCATACCAGCCCCAGCATTTT	CASSPPLTASKEPYQPQHF
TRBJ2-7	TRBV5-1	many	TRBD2	TGCGCCAGCAGCCAGGGGACTAGCGGGGGCTACGAGCAGTACTTC	CASSQGTSGGYEQYF
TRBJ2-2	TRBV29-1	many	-	TGCAGCGTTAAATCAGGTCCCCTACCGAACACCGGGGAGCTGTTTTTT	CSVKSGPLPNTGELFF
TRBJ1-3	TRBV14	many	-	TGTGCCAGCAGCCAAGGCTTCCCGGGCGGAAACACCATATATTTT	CASSQGFPGGNTIYF
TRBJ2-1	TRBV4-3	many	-	TGCGCCAGCAGCCATGGAGTAGGCCTGGCGGATGAGCAGTTCTTC	CASSHGVGLADEQFF
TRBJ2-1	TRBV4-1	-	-	TGCGCCAGCAGCCAGGAAAGGACGGTCCTAAATGAGCAGTTCTTC	CASSQERTVLNEQFF
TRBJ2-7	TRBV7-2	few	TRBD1	TGTGCCAGCAGCTTCCAGCGGACAGGGATCGAGCAGTACTTC	CASSFQRTGIEQYF
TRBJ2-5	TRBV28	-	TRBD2	TGTGCCAGCAGCGCCGGACTAGCGAATATCCAAGAGACCCAGTACTTC	CASSAGLANIQETQYF
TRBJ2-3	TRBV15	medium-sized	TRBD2	TGTGCCACCAGCAGAGCGGCGGGGGAAGGAGGAGATACGCAGTATTTT	CATSRAAGEGGDTQYF
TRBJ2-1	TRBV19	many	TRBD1	TGTGCCAGTAGTATAGATGGGGACGAGGGGGCTGAGCAGTTCTTC	CASSIDGDEGAEQFF
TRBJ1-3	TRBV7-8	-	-	TGTGCCAGCAGCTTCCCTGGAAACACCATATATTTT	CASSFPGNTIYF
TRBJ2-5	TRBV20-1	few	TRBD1	TGCAGTGCTAGTGACAGGGTCGGTGAGACCCAGTACTTC	CSASDRVGETQYF
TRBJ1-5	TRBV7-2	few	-	TGTGTCAGCAGCTTAGGACGGAGCAATCAGCCCCAGCATTTT	CVSSLGRSNQPQHF
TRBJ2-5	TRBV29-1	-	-	TGCAGCGCTACATCAGGGTTTGAGACCCAGTACTTC	CSATSGFETQYF
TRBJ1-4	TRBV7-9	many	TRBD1	TGTGCCAGCAGCTTAAAGGCGGGACAGGGGAATGAAAAACTGTTTTTT	CASSLKAGQGNEKLFF
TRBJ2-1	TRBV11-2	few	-	TGTGCCAGCAGCTTAGCACAGGGATCCTACAATGAGCAGTTCTTC	CASSLAQGSYNEQFF
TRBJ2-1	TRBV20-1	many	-	TGCAGTGCTTTACATCCCGGAGCTCCCAGCTCCTACAATGAGCAGTTCTTC	CSALHPGAPSSYNEQFF
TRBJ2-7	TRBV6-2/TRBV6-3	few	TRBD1	TGTGCCAGCAGTTGGGACAGGCTCTACGAGCAGTACTTC	CASSWDRLYEQYF
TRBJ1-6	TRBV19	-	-	TGTGCCAGTAGTAGGGACCGAGAAAGGTCCCTCCACTTT	CASSRDRERSLHF
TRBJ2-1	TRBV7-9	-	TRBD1	TGTGCCAGCAGCCCAGCGGGACAGGGGGCGGCCGAGCAGTTCTTC	CASSPAGQGAAEQFF
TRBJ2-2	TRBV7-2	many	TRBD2	TGTGCCAGCAGCCTTAGCGGGGGGACGAACACCGGGGAGCTGTTTTTT	CASSLSGGTNTGELFF
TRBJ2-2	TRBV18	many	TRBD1	TGTGCCAGCTCGCTCCGACAGGGCGAGGAGCTGTTTTTT	CASSLRQGEELFF
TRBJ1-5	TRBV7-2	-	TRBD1	TGTGCCAGCAGCTTAGGGGGGACAGGGTCTCAGCCCCAGCATTTT	CASSLGGTGSQPQHF
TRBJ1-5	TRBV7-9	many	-	TGTGCCAGCAGCTCACACAGGGATAGCAATCAGCCCCAGCATTTT	CASSSHRDSNQPQHF
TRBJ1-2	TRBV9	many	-	TGTGCCAGCAGCGTAGATAAGGGGAGCTATGGCTACACCTTC	CASSVDKGSYGYTF